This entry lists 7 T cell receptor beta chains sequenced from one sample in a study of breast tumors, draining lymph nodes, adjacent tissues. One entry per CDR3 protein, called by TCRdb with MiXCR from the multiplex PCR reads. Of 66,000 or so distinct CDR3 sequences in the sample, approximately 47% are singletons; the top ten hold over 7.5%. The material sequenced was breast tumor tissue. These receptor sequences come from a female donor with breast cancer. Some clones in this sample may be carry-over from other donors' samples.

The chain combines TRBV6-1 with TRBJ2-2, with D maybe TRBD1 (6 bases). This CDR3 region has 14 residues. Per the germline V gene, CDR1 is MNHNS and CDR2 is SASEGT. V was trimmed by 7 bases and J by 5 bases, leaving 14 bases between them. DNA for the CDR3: TGTGCCAGCAACCAACAGGACAGAACCGGGGAGCTGTTTTTT. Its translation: CASNQQDRTGELFF.

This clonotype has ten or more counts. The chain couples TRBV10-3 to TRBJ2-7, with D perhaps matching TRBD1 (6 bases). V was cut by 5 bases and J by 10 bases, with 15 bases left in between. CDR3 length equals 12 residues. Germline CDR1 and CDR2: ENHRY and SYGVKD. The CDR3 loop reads CAISNRDRNQYF. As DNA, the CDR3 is TGTGCCATCAGTAACAGGGACCGCAACCAGTACTTC.

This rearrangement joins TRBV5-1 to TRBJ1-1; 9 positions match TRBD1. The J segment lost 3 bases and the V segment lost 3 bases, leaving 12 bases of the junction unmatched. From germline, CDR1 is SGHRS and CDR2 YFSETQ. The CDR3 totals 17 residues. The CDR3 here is CASSSPLTGGGYTEAFF. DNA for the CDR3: TGCGCCAGCAGCTCACCCTTGACAGGGGGAGGGTACACTGAAGCTTTCTTT.

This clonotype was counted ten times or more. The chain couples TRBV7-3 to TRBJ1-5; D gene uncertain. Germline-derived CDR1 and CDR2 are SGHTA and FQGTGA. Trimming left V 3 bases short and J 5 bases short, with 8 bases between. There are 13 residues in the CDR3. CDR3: CASSLTRDQPQHF. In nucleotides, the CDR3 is TGTGCCAGCAGCTTGACAAGGGATCAGCCCCAGCATTTT. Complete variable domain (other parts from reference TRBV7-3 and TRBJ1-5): GAGVSQTPSNKVTEKGKYVELRCDPISGHTALYWYRQSLGQGPEFLIYFQGTGAADDSGLPNDRFFAVRPEGSVSTLKIQRTERGDSAVYLCASSLTRDQPQHFGDGTRLSIL.

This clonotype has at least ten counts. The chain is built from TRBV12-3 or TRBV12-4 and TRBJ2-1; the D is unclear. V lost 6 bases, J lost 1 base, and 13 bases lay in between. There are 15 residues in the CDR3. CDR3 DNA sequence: TGTGCCAGCAGCCCTGAGCTGGGGTCCTACAATGAGCAGTTCTTC. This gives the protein CASSPELGSYNEQFF.

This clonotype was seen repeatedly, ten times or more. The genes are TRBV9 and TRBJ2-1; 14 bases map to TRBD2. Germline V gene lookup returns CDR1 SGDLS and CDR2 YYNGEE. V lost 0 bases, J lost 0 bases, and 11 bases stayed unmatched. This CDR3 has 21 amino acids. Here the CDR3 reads CASSVAPTSGGVSASYNEQFF. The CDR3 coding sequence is TGTGCCAGCAGCGTAGCTCCGACTAGCGGGGGGGTCTCAGCCTCCTACAATGAGCAGTTCTTC.

The CDR3 loop reads CSARVPGDNEQYF. The CDR3 DNA reads TGCAGTGCTAGAGTGCCAGGGGACAATGAGCAGTATTTT. V usage is TRBV20-1 and J usage is TRBJ2-3; D possibly corresponds to TRBD1 (6 bases). The germline V gene has CDR1 DFQATT and CDR2 SNEGSKA (reference sequence). The CDR3 spans 13 residues. The V gene lost 1 base and the J gene lost 11 bases, with 16 bases spanning the gap.